Listed below are T cell receptor beta chains from one sample, sequenced in a study of CD8 T cells in Susac syndrome. TCRdb re-analysed the immunoSEQ multiplex PCR reads in MiXCR, keeping a single row per CDR3 protein. The sample holds about 200,000 distinct CDR3 sequences, roughly 94% seen once. The source material was CD4+ T cells from PBMCs. These receptors came from a human donor with multiple sclerosis. The CDR3 runs from the conserved cysteine through the conserved F or W. D genes are given only for firm matches. For some rows the clone size is stated as once, few or many, or as a class when expanded; others skip it.

TRBD2 | TRBJ2-3 | - | TRBV7-3 | TGTGCCAGCAGCATAACGGGGGGGCGCACAGATACGCAGTATTTT | CASSITGGRTDTQYF
TRBD1 | TRBJ2-2 | - | TRBV23-1 | TGCGCCAGCAGTCATTCCGGGACAGGGCCTTTCAAGAACACCGGGGAGCTGTTTTTT | CASSHSGTGPFKNTGELFF
- | TRBJ2-3 | - | TRBV5-1 | TGCGCCAGCAGCTTGGGGTCGTCGGGTCCGCTCGATACGCAGTATTTT | CASSLGSSGPLDTQYF
- | TRBJ1-2 | - | TRBV5-1 | TGCGCCAGCAGCTTGGCAGGGTTTGGCTATGGCTACACCTTC | CASSLAGFGYGYTF
- | TRBJ2-2 | once | TRBV14 | TGTGCCAGCAGCCAAGTCTCCTGGTCCGGGGAGCTGTTTTTT | CASSQVSWSGELFF
- | TRBJ1-1 | - | TRBV7-3 | TGTGCCAGCAGCTTAAATGTGAACACTGAAGCTTTCTTT | CASSLNVNTEAFF
TRBD1 | TRBJ2-7 | - | TRBV20-1 | TGCAGTGCTAGAGCCAGGACAGGATACTACGAGCAGTACTTC | CSARARTGYYEQYF
- | TRBJ1-1 | - | TRBV20-1 | TGCAGTGCCGCTCGGGGGAACACTGAAGCTTTCTTT | CSAARGNTEAFF
TRBD2 | TRBJ2-7 | - | TRBV27 | TGTGCCAGCAGGGGGACTAGCGGGGGCCACGAGCAGTACTTC | CASRGTSGGHEQYF
- | TRBJ1-5 | - | TRBV20-1 | TGCAGTGCCGCCGTCGGGAGCAATCAGCCCCAGCATTTT | CSAAVGSNQPQHF
- | TRBJ1-1 | - | TRBV30 | TGTGCCTGGCGGGGGGGAGCGAACACTGAAGCTTTCTTT | CAWRGGANTEAFF
- | TRBJ2-7 | once | TRBV7-8 | TGTGCCAGCAGCAAAGGGGGGTACCTCTCCTACGAGCAGTACTTC | CASSKGGYLSYEQYF
- | TRBJ1-6 | - | TRBV5-1 | TGCGCCAGCAGCCCGGGTCAGACAGCTTACATTGGTTCACCCCTCCACTTT | CASSPGQTAYIGSPLHF
- | TRBJ1-5 | - | TRBV30 | TGTGCCTGGGGAACGGAGGTCAATCAGCCCCAGCATTTT | CAWGTEVNQPQHF
- | TRBJ2-3 | - | TRBV6-5 | TGTGCCAGCAGATACGGACAGACCACAGATACGCAGTATTTT | CASRYGQTTDTQYF
- | TRBJ2-3 | - | TRBV20-1 | TGCAGTGCTAGAGATAGGCTCATCCGCAGTCAGTATTTT | CSARDRLIRSQYF
- | TRBJ2-6 | - | TRBV3-1 | TGTGCCAGCAGCCGTACGTCTGGGGCCAACGTCCTGACTTTC | CASSRTSGANVLTF
- | TRBJ2-3 | once | TRBV3-1 | TGTGCCAGCAGTGGGGATCGAACTACAGATACGCAGTATTTT | CASSGDRTTDTQYF
- | TRBJ1-5 | - | TRBV20-1 | TGCAGTGCTAGAGCGGCAGGGGCGCTGGGCAATCAGCCCCAGCATTTT | CSARAAGALGNQPQHF
- | TRBJ2-1 | - | TRBV12-3/TRBV12-4 | TGTGCCAGCAGTTTACAGGGGAGCTACAATGAGCAGTTCTTC | CASSLQGSYNEQFF
TRBD2 | TRBJ2-5 | - | TRBV3-1 | TGTGCCAGCAGCCTGCAGGGACTAGCGGTCCAAGAGACCCAGTACTTC | CASSLQGLAVQETQYF
- | TRBJ1-3 | - | TRBV3-1 | TGTGCCAGCAGCCAAGCGCTACATGCTGGAAACACCATATATTTT | CASSQALHAGNTIYF
- | TRBJ2-5 | - | TRBV12-3/TRBV12-4 | TGTGCCAGCAGTTTTGGGGTATCGGGGACCCAGTACTTC | CASSFGVSGTQYF
- | TRBJ2-1 | - | TRBV6-5 | TGTGCCAGCAGTTACTCCTCAGGGATCGGTGAGCAGTTCTTC | CASSYSSGIGEQFF
- | TRBJ2-1 | - | TRBV9 | TGTGCCAGCAGCGCAACCGACACCGTCTACAATGAGCAGTTCTTC | CASSATDTVYNEQFF
- | TRBJ1-1 | once | TRBV29-1 | TGCAGCGTTGATCGGGAACTGGAAGCTTTCTTT | CSVDRELEAFF
- | TRBJ2-4 | - | TRBV9 | TGTGCCAGCAGCGCAGACCCGTGGTTTGAAAGGGACATTCAGTACTTC | CASSADPWFERDIQYF
- | TRBJ1-5 | few | TRBV18 | TGTGCCAGCTCACCACCGGGGGGTCATCAGCCCCAGCATTTT | CASSPPGGHQPQHF
- | TRBJ1-1 | - | TRBV18 | TGTGCCAGCTCCCCCGTATCCTCCAGGAACACTGAAGCTTTCTTT | CASSPVSSRNTEAFF
TRBD2 | TRBJ2-3 | - | TRBV20-1 | TGCAGTGCTCCCCAAGGGACTAGCGGGGGGGATACGCAGTATTTT | CSAPQGTSGGDTQYF
- | TRBJ2-7 | - | TRBV5-1 | TGCGCCAGCAGCTCCAACCCCAGGGGCGAGCAGTACTTC | CASSSNPRGEQYF
- | TRBJ1-1 | - | TRBV29-1 | TGCAGCTGCGGATATAACGAAGCTTTCTTT | CSCGYNEAFF